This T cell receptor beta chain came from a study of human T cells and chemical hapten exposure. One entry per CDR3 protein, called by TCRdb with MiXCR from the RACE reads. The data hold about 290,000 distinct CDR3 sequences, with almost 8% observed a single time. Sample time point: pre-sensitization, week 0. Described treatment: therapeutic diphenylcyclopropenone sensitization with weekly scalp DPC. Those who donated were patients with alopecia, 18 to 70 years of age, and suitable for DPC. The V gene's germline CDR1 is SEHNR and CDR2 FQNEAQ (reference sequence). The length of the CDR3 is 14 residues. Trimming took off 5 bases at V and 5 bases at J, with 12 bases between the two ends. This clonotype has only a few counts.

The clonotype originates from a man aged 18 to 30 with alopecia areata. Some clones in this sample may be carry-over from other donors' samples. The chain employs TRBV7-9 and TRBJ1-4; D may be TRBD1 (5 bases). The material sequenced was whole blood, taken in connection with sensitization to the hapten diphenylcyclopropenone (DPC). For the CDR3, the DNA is TGTGCCAGCAGCCCTTGGACACGGAATGAAAAACTGTTTTTT. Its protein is CASSPWTRNEKLFF.